What follows is one T cell receptor beta chain and its context. No antigen is known for it. This entry comes from a study of cytotoxic CD8 clonotypes in ibrutinib-treated CLL. On the study more broadly: Responses: roughly 24 partial, 2 complete; after median 68 months, around 14 stayed remitted, roughly 12 progressed. Timing of response sample collection was a median around eleven months after treatment start, with a range of 6 to 36.

Losses at the gene ends were 6 bases for V and 6 bases for J; bases not matched to a gene: 15. The length of the CDR3 is 17 residues. Germline-derived CDR1 and CDR2 are SGHKS and YYEKEE (reference sequence). As input for TCR beta libraries, roughly 2.1 micrograms of genomic DNA came from cryopreserved PBMCs. Overall study findings and caveats: Clonality rose at ibrutinib response and fell back toward baseline at progression.

The table came from immunoSEQ multiplex PCR; TCRdb's copy has only in-frame clones and leaves some out. The sample shows around 70,000 clones, 68% of them seen only once. The chain employs TRBV5-5 and TRBJ2-3, with 11 nucleotides matching TRBD2. Sequenced material: PBMCs, taken after 12 months of ibrutinib treatment. The receptor was isolated from a human donor with chronic lymphocytic leukemia. CDR3 protein: CASTPEGSGGAGDTQYF. The DNA for the CDR3 is TGTGCCAGCACCCCGGAGGGTAGCGGGGGGGCAGGGGATACGCAGTATTTT.